This TCR beta chain was sequenced in a study of cytomegalovirus exposure and HLA in healthy donors. Study outcomes and limitations: Later examination showed HLA-associated TCR beta chains had greater clonal expansion than equally common others. In a later analysis, a missense DCLRE1C variant was linked to TCR beta V- and J-gene trimming.

To note about this clone: Its cognate antigen is unknown.

The CDR3 sequence is 12 residues long. The V end lost 2 bases, the J end lost 7 bases, and 9 bases lay between the germline ends. Germline assignment: CDR1 SGDLS and CDR2 YYNGEE. PCR amplification relied on 60 Vbeta primers (plus 13 Jbeta primers). Generated by immunoSEQ multiplex PCR, the TCRdb table keeps only in-frame clones and is missing some. The sample contains 150,000 to 200,000 clones, around 84% of which appear only once. This chain joins TRBV9 and TRBJ1-2; D remains ambiguous. Sequenced input: PBMCs. The source is a woman aged 40 to 50 in good health and CMV-seronegative. As DNA, the CDR3 is TGTGCCAGCAGCGTGGAGACTGGTGGCTACACCTTC. Residues: CASSVETGGYTF.